One and the same sample provided the 29 T cell receptor beta chains below, sequenced in a study of cytomegalovirus exposure and HLA in healthy donors. Primers: 60 Vbeta forward and 13 Jbeta reverse. The protocol was immunoSEQ multiplex PCR, while the TCRdb copy is restricted to in-frame clones and leaves out a portion. The table records over 150,000 clones, 78% of them present only once. Sequenced material: PBMCs. The receptors stem from a woman in her forties or fifties in good health and CMV-seropositive.

The chain carries TRBV21-1 and TRBJ2-2; TRBD2 is the table's D call and was not checked against the DNA. TRBV21-1 counts as a pseudogene. The CDR3 loop spans 16 amino acids. CDR3 DNA sequence: TGTGCCAGCAGCAAAGATGAGGGCCATCGGACCGGGGAGCTGTTTTTT. Translation: CASSKDEGHRTGELFF.

This chain connects TRBV9 to TRBJ1-4, with 7 bases that match TRBD1. The germline gives CDR1 SGDLS, CDR2 YYNGEE. Trimming removed 0 bases from V and 7 bases from J; junction bases left unmatched: 6. The CDR3 is 15 amino acids. CDR3 amino acids: CASSVGRGQGEKLFF. The CDR3 DNA sequence: TGTGCCAGCAGCGTAGGGAGGGGGCAAGGTGAAAAACTGTTTTTT.

The chain carries TRBV7-9 and TRBJ2-1; 8 nucleotides align to TRBD1. Looked up from germline, CDR1 is SEHNR and CDR2 is FQNEAQ (reference sequence). The CDR3 is 15 amino acids. The ends lost 2 bases at V and 8 bases at J; junction bases unmatched: 8. The CDR3 reads CASSLTGGRVDEQFF. The CDR3 region has the DNA TGTGCCAGCAGCTTAACAGGGGGGCGGGTGGATGAGCAGTTCTTC.

This clone was counted only a few times. This chain connects TRBV10-3 to TRBJ1-1; D possibly corresponds to TRBD1 (6 bases). Germline CDR1 ENHRY, CDR2 SYGVKD. V dropped 7 bases and J dropped 1 base, with 10 bases sitting between them. The CDR3 contains 13 residues. The CDR3 protein is CAIKGGANTEAFF. CDR3 coding DNA: TGTGCCATCAAAGGGGGGGCGAACACTGAAGCTTTCTTT.

The genes are TRBV6-6 and TRBJ2-7, with 8 bases aligning to TRBD2. CDR1 and CDR2 (germline): MNHNY, SVGAGI (reference sequence). The CDR3 is 13 amino acids. V trimming: 7 bases; J trimming: 3 bases; junction bases outside the gene matches: 5. The CDR3 loop reads CASTRGGLYEQYF. The DNA of the CDR3 is TGTGCCAGCACCCGGGGGGGCCTCTACGAGCAGTACTTC.

V gene TRBV19 combines with J gene TRBJ1-3; D is perhaps TRBD1 (6 bases). CDR3 length: 19 residues. The V and J ends lost 3 bases and 0 bases respectively, with 21 bases between them. Germline lookup yields CDR1 LNHDA and CDR2 SQIVND (reference sequence). CDR3 residues: CASSIHETGDHHSGNTIYF. CDR3 coding DNA: TGTGCCAGTAGTATTCACGAGACAGGAGATCACCACTCTGGAAACACCATATATTTT. Supplemented by reference TRBV19 and TRBJ1-3, the full variable domain reads DGGITQSPKYLFRKEGQNVTLSCEQNLNHDAMYWYRQDPGQGLRLIYYSQIVNDFQKGDIAEGYSVSREKKESFPLTVTSAQKNPTAFYLCASSIHETGDHHSGNTIYFGEGSWLTVV.

The V call is TRBV10-3, the J call TRBJ2-7; possible D gene TRBD1, 6 bases. This CDR3 contains 14 residues. Looked up from germline, CDR1 is ENHRY and CDR2 is SYGVKD. Trimming took 7 bases from V and 0 from J, leaving 13 bases between them. The CDR3 protein is CAITRDTYSYEQYF. CDR3 DNA sequence: TGTGCCATCACTCGGGACACTTACTCCTACGAGCAGTACTTC.

This sequence joins TRBV4-2 and TRBJ2-5, with no clear D. Per germline, CDR1 LGHNA and CDR2 YNFKEQ. The ends were cut back, 0 bases at V and 2 bases at J, with 10 bases in the middle. CDR3 length equals 15 residues. CDR3 in amino acids: CASSQDGTEQETQYF. DNA of the CDR3: TGTGCCAGCAGCCAAGATGGTACAGAGCAAGAGACCCAGTACTTC.

V usage is TRBV6-1 and J usage is TRBJ2-2, with TRBD2 matching over 7 bases. Germline CDR1 and CDR2: MNHNS and SASEGT. Unmatched junction bases numbered 7, after V lost 6 bases and J lost 3 bases. The CDR3 has 15 amino acids. For the CDR3, the DNA is TGTGCCAGCAGCCCGGAGGGAGGGTACACCGGGGAGCTGTTTTTT. It yields the protein CASSPEGGYTGELFF.

This clone has only a few counts. V is TRBV6-5 and J is TRBJ2-2; no clear D gene. The CDR3 length is 12 residues. V lost 3 bases to trimming and J lost 6 bases, with 5 bases between them. CDR1 is MNHEY and CDR2 is SVGAGI in the germline V gene. CDR3 region: CASSYLAGELFF. DNA for the CDR3: TGTGCCAGCAGTTATCTCGCCGGGGAGCTGTTTTTT.

The chain carries TRBV7-3 and TRBJ2-7, with D possibly matching TRBD1 (6 bases). The CDR3 sequence is 13 residues long. The ends were cut back, 3 bases at V and 6 bases at J, with 12 bases in the middle. CDR1 SGHTA and CDR2 FQGTGA come from the germline V gene. CDR3 DNA: TGTGCCAGCAGCTTCGGTAGGGGGTTCGAGCAGTACTTC. Protein: CASSFGRGFEQYF.

The chain joins TRBV16 to TRBJ1-2; the D is unclear. V lost 0 bases, J lost 7 bases, and 12 bases lay in between. Germline-derived CDR1 and CDR2 are KGHSY and FQNENV. The length of the CDR3 is 14 residues. Here the CDR3 reads CASSQSYGTSGYTF. The CDR3 coding sequence is TGTGCCAGCAGCCAATCCTACGGAACTAGTGGCTACACCTTC.

This chain uses TRBV6-5 with TRBJ2-7; the D gene is possibly TRBD2 (6 bases). The germline V and J ends were trimmed by 6 bases and 0 bases, with 15 bases remaining between them. Germline CDR1 is MNHEY and CDR2 is SVGAGI. The CDR3 extends over 15 amino acids. The CDR3 DNA follows: TGTGCCAGCAGATGGCGGGACTTTTACTCCTACGAGCAGTACTTC. It yields the protein CASRWRDFYSYEQYF.

The chain couples TRBV7-9 to TRBJ1-2; 9 bases are a match to TRBD1. The CDR3 runs to 16 residues. The trim removed 0 bases at V and 5 bases at J, leaving 7 bases unmatched. Germline V gene data show CDR1 as SEHNR and CDR2 as FQNEAQ (reference sequence). CDR3 bases: TGTGCCAGCAGCTTAGCGTGGACAGGGGTCACATATGGCTACACCTTC. It encodes CASSLAWTGVTYGYTF.

This clone was detected only a few times. CDR3 amino acids: CSVVSEGLEAFF. The CDR3 DNA sequence: TGCAGCGTTGTCTCGGAGGGCCTTGAAGCTTTCTTT. The rearrangement links TRBV29-1 to TRBJ1-1; D ambiguous. This CDR3 contains 12 residues. With 4 bases removed from V and 7 bases from J, the gap between germline ends came to 13 bases. The germline gives CDR1 SQVTM, CDR2 ANQGSEA.

The rearrangement uses TRBV5-1 and TRBJ2-5; 10 bases are shared with TRBD2. J gave up 2 bases and V 5 bases, and 12 bases lay outside the gene matches. The CDR3 runs 17 residues. Germline assignment: CDR1 SGHRS and CDR2 YFSETQ. The CDR3 DNA reads TGCGCCAGCAGAAATGGGGCTAGCGGGGGAGTACAAGAGACCCAGTACTTC. Its translation: CASRNGASGGVQETQYF.

The gene calls are TRBV30 and TRBJ1-1; TRBD1 might be the D (5 bases). The CDR3 spans 14 residues. V lost 5 bases and J 1 base, leaving 14 bases between the germline ends. Per the germline V gene, CDR1 is GTSNPN and CDR2 is SVGIG (reference sequence). Here the CDR3 reads CAWSHYRRNTEAFF. The CDR3 bases are TGTGCCTGGTCGCATTACAGGAGGAACACTGAAGCTTTCTTT.

The J gene is TRBJ1-1, the V gene TRBV6-5, with TRBD1 matching 8 bases. J was trimmed by 12 bases and V by 11 bases; bases with no gene match: 8. CDR1 is MNHEY and CDR2 is SVGAGI in the germline V gene. The CDR3 sequence is 10 residues long. For the CDR3, the DNA is TGTGCCCACTCAGGGGGCTTGCCTTTCTTT. Its translation: CAHSGGLPFF.

This sequence joins TRBV9 and TRBJ1-2; TRBD1 matches 9 bases. Germline CDR1 is SGDLS and CDR2 is YYNGEE. The J segment lost 2 bases and the V segment lost 5 bases, leaving 7 bases of the junction unmatched. The CDR3 is 15 residues long. CDR3 in amino acids: CASSLTGTGNYGYTF. The CDR3 DNA sequence: TGTGCCAGCAGTCTTACCGGGACAGGGAACTATGGCTACACCTTC.

This clone was seen only once. This chain's CDR3 is CASSLGGRQRNSPLHF. The DNA of the CDR3 is TGCGCCAGCAGCTTGGGGGGCCGACAGAGGAATTCACCCCTCCACTTT. V is TRBV5-1 and J is TRBJ1-6; D might be TRBD1 (5 bases). This CDR3 is 16 amino acids long. Germline V lookup: CDR1 SGHRS, CDR2 YFSETQ. With 0 bases removed from V and 7 bases from J, the gap between germline ends came to 14 bases.

The chain recombines TRBV19 with TRBJ1-1, with a tentative D call TRBD1 (5 bases). The CDR3 covers 13 residues. V shed 2 bases and J shed 7 bases, with 11 bases lying between them. The germline V gene encodes CDR1 LNHDA and CDR2 SQIVND (reference sequence). CDR3 nucleotides: TGTGCCAGTAGTATAATGCTGGGGGGTGAAGCTTTCTTT. Translated, it gives CASSIMLGGEAFF.

V gene TRBV2 combines with J gene TRBJ1-6; a possible D gene is TRBD1 (5 bases). Germline CDR1 and CDR2: SNHLY and FYNNEI. V lost 3 bases to trimming and J lost 10 bases, with 13 bases between them. The CDR3 has 14 amino acids. CDR3 in amino acids: CASSDRDSVSPLHF. The DNA of the CDR3 is TGTGCCAGCAGTGATAGGGACTCAGTATCACCCCTCCACTTT. Together with reference TRBV2 and TRBJ1-6, the CDR3 gives the full variable domain: EPEVTQTPSHQVTQMGQEVILRCVPISNHLYFYWYRQILGQKVEFLVSFYNNEISEKSEIFDDQFSVERPDGSNFTLKIRSTKLEDSAMYFCASSDRDSVSPLHFGNGTRLTVT.

This clone was recorded a few times. This chain connects TRBV5-1 to TRBJ2-7; TRBD2 matches 12 bases. The J segment lost 4 bases and the V segment lost 0 bases, leaving 2 bases of the junction unmatched. This CDR3 contains 15 residues. Germline V gene sequence: CDR1 SGHRS, CDR2 YFSETQ. The CDR3 region has the DNA TGCGCCAGCAGCTTGGAGACTAGCGGGGGTTACGAGCAGTACTTC. It translates to CASSLETSGGYEQYF.

The rearrangement links TRBV19 to TRBJ1-1; 9 positions match TRBD1. The CDR3 length is 14 residues. Germline CDR1 LNHDA, CDR2 SQIVND (reference sequence). With V trimmed by 5 bases and J by 6 bases, 7 bases remained unmatched. The CDR3 nucleotides read TGTGCCAGTAGTTTGGGACAGGGACCTTCTGAAGCTTTCTTT. It is translated as CASSLGQGPSEAFF.

This clone appeared a single time. V and J are TRBV2 and TRBJ2-5; no clear D. Per germline, CDR1 SNHLY and CDR2 FYNNEI. The CDR3 is 12 amino acids. The V end was cut by 5 bases, the J end by 2 bases, with 6 bases between. The CDR3 region has the DNA TGTGCCAGCAGTCCCTATCAAGAGACCCAGTACTTC. This codes for CASSPYQETQYF. Using reference TRBV2 and TRBJ2-5 for the parts outside the CDR3, the full variable domain is EPEVTQTPSHQVTQMGQEVILRCVPISNHLYFYWYRQILGQKVEFLVSFYNNEISEKSEIFDDQFSVERPDGSNFTLKIRSTKLEDSAMYFCASSPYQETQYFGPGTRLLVL.

The chain links TRBV6-6 to TRBJ2-1; TRBD1 aligns across 9 bases. V was pared by 2 bases and J by 5 bases, with 7 bases of the junction left unmatched. The CDR3 is 16 amino acids. Germline CDR1 is MNHNY and CDR2 is SVGAGI (reference sequence). The CDR3 loop is CASSYTTGTGNNEQFF. Here the CDR3 DNA reads TGTGCCAGCAGTTACACGACCGGGACAGGGAACAATGAGCAGTTCTTC.

As DNA, the CDR3 is TGTGCCAGCAGCTCCCTCCTGGGTAGCGGGGTCGACGAGCAGTACTTC. Residues: CASSSLLGSGVDEQYF. This chain links TRBV7-9 with TRBJ2-7, with 8 positions matching TRBD2. Unmatched junction bases numbered 13, after V lost 4 bases and J lost 5 bases. Germline V gene lookup returns CDR1 SEHNR and CDR2 FQNEAQ (reference sequence). There are 16 residues in the CDR3.

V usage is TRBV6-6 and J usage is TRBJ2-7; TRBD2 matches at 9 bases. The germline gives CDR1 MNHNY, CDR2 SVGAGI (reference sequence). CDR3 length equals 15 residues. After removal of 6 bases from V and 2 bases from J, the junction contained 8 bases not matched to a gene. This CDR3 is CASSQRGARAYEQYF. CDR3 coding DNA: TGTGCCAGCAGCCAGCGGGGGGCCCGCGCCTACGAGCAGTACTTC.

This sequence joins TRBV4-1 and TRBJ1-1; unclear D gene. Germline V gene data show CDR1 as MGHRA and CDR2 as YSYEKL. V was cut by 0 bases and J by 5 bases, with 22 bases left in between. The CDR3 consists of 18 residues. The CDR3 DNA reads as TGCGCCAGCAGCCAAGATCCAGTACGGACGGACGGAGGGACTGAAGCTTTCTTT. It is translated as CASSQDPVRTDGGTEAFF.